The following is a T cell receptor (beta chain) sequence with its context. The antigen remains unidentified. The data belong to a study of cytomegalovirus exposure and HLA in healthy donors. It was with 60 Vbeta and 13 Jbeta primers that the PCR ran. Using immunoSEQ multiplex PCR, the repertoire was profiled, and TCRdb retains in-frame clones only, with some absent. In the table there are roughly 180,000 clones, roughly 84% of which are singletons. This CDR3 has 14 residues. Germline assignment: CDR1 SGHRS and CDR2 YFSETQ. The V and J ends lost 0 bases and 6 bases respectively, with 13 bases between them. Though nominally healthy at sampling, donors likely had unrecorded immune exposures. General study findings and limits: Available immune exposure information was restricted to CMV serostatus only. The authors assumed roughly uniform sequencing depth across donors for presence/absence analyses. The authors considered a cluster of highly shared sequence variants likely to be a sequencing artifact.

The source is a boy between 5 and 17 years old in good health and CMV-seronegative. The chain has TRBV5-1 and TRBJ2-7; D remains unclear. The specimen was PBMCs. The CDR3 nucleotides are TGCGCCAGCAGCTTGGCCGGTAAAGTCGGCGAGCAGTACTTC. It encodes CASSLAGKVGEQYF. The full variable domain, with the rest looked up from reference TRBV5-1 and TRBJ2-7, is KAGVTQTPRYLIKTRGQQVTLSCSPISGHRSVSWYQQTPGQGLQFLFEYFSETQRNKGNFPGRFSGRQFSNSRSEMNVSTLELGDSALYLCASSLAGKVGEQYFGPGTRLTVT.